This T cell receptor beta chain comes out of a study of T cells in Graves' hyperthyroidism and ophthalmopathy. The CDR3 totals 18 residues. Germline V gene data show CDR1 as LNHDA and CDR2 as SQIVND (reference sequence). J was trimmed by 2 bases and V by 5 bases; bases with no gene match: 12. The CDR3 regions of TCR beta were amplified from RNA transcripts. HTBI primers were the set used in a first-round RT-PCR of the TCR CDR3. TCRdb re-derived calls from the multiplex PCR reads in MiXCR, one entry per CDR3 protein. This sample has about 560,000 distinct CDR3 sequences, with over 15% found just once. Only a few counts were recorded for this clonotype. Diagnosing involved the use of clinical symptoms, serum thyroxine and TRAb, thyroid ultrasound and orbital computed tomography.

Material for sequencing was blood. The gene calls are TRBV19 and TRBJ2-3; 11 positions agree with TRBD2. The TCR sequence derives from a woman in her late teens or twenties with Graves' hyperthyroidism. CDR3 sequence (DNA): TGTGCCAGTAGTCGTTCGTCGACTAGCGGGACACTCACAGATACGCAGTATTTT. It yields the protein CASSRSSTSGTLTDTQYF.